The clone carrying this T cell receptor (beta chain) has only a few counts. No antigen is known for it. TCRdb passed the 5' RACE reads through MiXCR, listing each CDR3 protein once. The top ten clones hold around 1.7% of a sample with under 90,000 distinct CDR3 sequences, around 9.9% of them seen once. The CDR3 runs 15 residues. Per the germline V gene, CDR1 is SEHNR and CDR2 is FQNEAQ (reference sequence). Trimming at V came to 9 bases and at J to 9 bases, leaving 16 bases not matched to a gene. These data come from a study of neurological immune-mediated disorders. General study points: TCR-beta repertoires seemed private in all groups, with no expanded CDR3 amino acid sequences shared.

Where libraries were unsorted, they were derived from 2 million PBMCs stored at -80 degrees C. J is TRBJ1-4 and V is TRBV7-9; 7 bases match TRBD1. What was sequenced was PBMCs. The origin of this receptor is a man in his fifties in good health. CDR3 DNA sequence: TGTGCCAGTCAGGGTCAGGGACAGTCTTCCCAAAAACTGTTTTTT. Its translation: CASQGQGQSSQKLFF.